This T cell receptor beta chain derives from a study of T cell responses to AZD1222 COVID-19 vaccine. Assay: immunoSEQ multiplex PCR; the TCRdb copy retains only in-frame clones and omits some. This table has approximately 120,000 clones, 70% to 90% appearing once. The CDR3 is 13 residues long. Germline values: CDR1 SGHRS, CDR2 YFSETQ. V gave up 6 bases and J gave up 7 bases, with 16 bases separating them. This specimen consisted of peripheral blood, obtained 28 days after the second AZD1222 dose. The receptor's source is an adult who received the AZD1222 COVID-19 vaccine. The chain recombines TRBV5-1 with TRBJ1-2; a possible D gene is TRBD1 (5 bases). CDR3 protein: CASTPGTDRGYTF. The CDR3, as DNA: TGCGCCAGCACCCCCGGGACGGATCGTGGCTACACCTTC.